These 30 T cell receptor beta chains were all obtained from the same sample, sequenced in a study of post-analysis software for immune sequencing data. Incorporated into the TCR beta cDNA libraries were unique molecular identifiers, which served to reduce PCR and sequencing biases. TCRdb reanalysed the PCR reads using MiXCR and keeps one entry per CDR3 protein. The table shows 750,000 to 900,000 distinct CDR3 sequences, with 46% occurring only once. These receptors have no known antigen. Study-level findings and limits: In patients, roughly five TRBV segments were more frequent than in controls, with TRBV5-6, TRBV5-1 and TRBV20-1 among them.

What was sequenced was blood. Receptors originate from a girl between 5 and 17 years old with multiple sclerosis.

This chain joins TRBV27 and TRBJ2-2, with TRBD2 matching over 9 bases. The CDR3 loop spans 16 amino acids. The germline CDR1 and CDR2 sequences are MNHEY and SMNVEV (reference sequence). V trimming: 3 bases; J trimming: 0 bases; junction bases outside the gene matches: 2. The CDR3 region has the DNA TGTGCCAGCAGTTTTCCTAGCGGGGCGAACACCGGGGAGCTGTTTTTT. Translating it yields CASSFPSGANTGELFF.

The chain is built from TRBV13 and TRBJ2-7; no definite D call. The V gene's germline CDR1 is PRHDT and CDR2 FYEKMQ (reference sequence). Deletions cut 5 bases from V and 5 bases from J, with 13 bases between. CDR3 size: 13 residues. The CDR3 loop is CASSKTLIHEQYF. The CDR3 region has the DNA TGTGCCAGCAGCAAGACCCTTATCCACGAGCAGTACTTC.

The chain employs TRBV6-6 and TRBJ2-7; either TRBD1 or TRBD2 may fit D (6 bases each). CDR3 length equals 17 residues. The V end lost 0 bases, the J end lost 2 bases, and 17 bases lay between the germline ends. CDR1 is MNHNY and CDR2 is SVGAGI in the germline V gene (reference sequence). CDR3 in DNA: TGTGCCAGCAGTTACTCGCGTAAGGGGGGCCTTACCTACGAGCAGTACTTC. This translates into CASSYSRKGGLTYEQYF.

This clonotype was seen a handful of times. The chain links TRBV29-1 to TRBJ1-2; TRBD1 aligns across 7 bases. The germline gives CDR1 SQVTM, CDR2 ANQGSEA. The trim removed 2 bases at V and 4 bases at J, leaving 10 bases unmatched. The CDR3 is 15 amino acids. DNA for the CDR3: TGCAGCGTTGAACCTGGTAGGAGGACAGGCTATGGCTACACCTTC. It is translated as CSVEPGRRTGYGYTF. The full variable domain, rest sourced from reference TRBV29-1 and TRBJ1-2, is SAVISQKPSRDICQRGTSLTIQCQVDSQVTMMFWYRQQPGQSLTLIATANQGSEATYESGFVIDKFPISRPNLTFSTLTVSNMSPEDSSIYLCSVEPGRRTGYGYTFGSGTRLTVV.

In this sample, this clonotype turned up once. The rearrangement uses TRBV7-2 and TRBJ2-1; D is ambiguous. Germline V gene lookup returns CDR1 SGHTA and CDR2 FQGNSA. The ends were cut back, 2 bases at V and 0 bases at J, with 17 bases in the middle. This CDR3 comprises 18 residues. The DNA for the CDR3 is TGTGCCAGCAGCTTAAATATGCCGGGCGGCCCCTCCTACAATGAGCAGTTCTTC. Translated, it gives CASSLNMPGGPSYNEQFF. Together with reference TRBV7-2 and TRBJ2-1, the CDR3 gives the full variable domain: GAGVSQSPSNKVTEKGKDVELRCDPISGHTALYWYRQSLGQGLEFLIYFQGNSAPDKSGLPSDRFSAERTGGSVSTLTIQRTQQEDSAVYLCASSLNMPGGPSYNEQFFGPGTRLTVL.

In its sample, this clonotype was seen many times. The chain employs TRBV6-2 or TRBV6-3 and TRBJ2-7; the match to TRBD2 covers 10 bases. The germline V gene has CDR1 MNHEY and CDR2 SVGEGT. V lost 0 bases and J lost 0; bases outside the gene matches: 2. The CDR3 contains 16 residues. This CDR3 reads CASSYSAGGPSYEQYF. In nucleotides, the CDR3 is TGTGCCAGCAGTTACTCAGCGGGAGGGCCCTCCTACGAGCAGTACTTC.

The V call is TRBV12-3 or TRBV12-4, the J call TRBJ2-1; 9 bases line up with TRBD2. Trimming at V came to 2 bases and at J to 10 bases, leaving 9 bases not matched to a gene. The CDR3 runs 15 residues. The CDR3 spells CASSLRAGGPLEQFF. CDR3 nucleotides: TGTGCCAGCAGTTTAAGGGCGGGAGGGCCTTTGGAGCAGTTCTTC.

This clonotype was found a few times. This chain's CDR3 is CASRASGRLSDTQYF. The CDR3 DNA reads TGTGCCAGCAGGGCTAGCGGGAGGTTATCAGATACGCAGTATTTT. The rearrangement uses TRBV12-3 or TRBV12-4 and TRBJ2-3, with 11 bases fitting TRBD2. The CDR3 covers 15 residues. The V and J ends lost 6 bases and 4 bases, in that order; junction bases with no gene match: 6.

The J gene is TRBJ2-7, the V gene TRBV13, with 12 bases that match TRBD2. The CDR3 has 16 amino acids. Per the germline V gene, CDR1 is PRHDT and CDR2 is FYEKMQ (reference sequence). After removal of 5 bases from V and 0 bases from J, the junction contained 5 bases not matched to a gene. Written as DNA, the CDR3 is TGTGCCAGCAGCGGGCGACTAGCGGGAGCCTCCTACGAGCAGTACTTC. Residues: CASSGRLAGASYEQYF. The variable domain in full, with the rest retrieved from reference TRBV13 and TRBJ2-7, is AAGVIQSPRHLIKEKRETATLKCYPIPRHDTVYWYQQGPGQDPQFLISFYEKMQSDKGSIPDRFSAQQFSDYHSELNMSSLELGDSALYFCASSGRLAGASYEQYFGPGTRLTVT.

Remarks on this clonotype: The junction differs from germline at one of its ends, possibly a read error. The rearrangement uses TRBV12-3 or TRBV12-4 and TRBJ1-4; TRBD1 is a possible D gene (5 bases). CDR3 length: 16 residues. DNA of the CDR3: TGTGCCAGCAGTTTAATTGCTCCAGGGACTAATGAAAAACCGTTTTTT. Translating gives CASSLIAPGTNEKPFF.

The genes are TRBV12-3 or TRBV12-4 and TRBJ2-5; weak D call: TRBD1 (6 bases). The end of the DNA is better explained by TRBJ2-7, so the J call may be wrong. CDR3 size: 12 residues. CDR3 amino acids: CASSPWGHEQYF. The CDR3, as DNA: TGTGCCAGCAGTCCATGGGGGCACGAGCAGTACTTC.

A single count supports this clonotype. The V gene is TRBV9, the J gene TRBJ1-1; 7 bases match TRBD1. The CDR3 sequence is 15 residues long. Germline V lookup: CDR1 SGDLS, CDR2 YYNGEE. After removal of 8 bases from V and 0 bases from J, the junction contained 10 bases not matched to a gene. The CDR3 coding sequence is TGTGCCAGTAGACCAGGGGACAGCTTGAACACTGAAGCTTTCTTT. It encodes CASRPGDSLNTEAFF.

This clonotype was seen more than once but under ten times. V usage is TRBV27 and J usage is TRBJ2-5, with D unclear. V lost 7 bases, J lost 12 bases, and 12 bases lay in between. Germline V gene lookup returns CDR1 MNHEY and CDR2 SMNVEV (reference sequence). CDR3 length: 10 amino acids. CDR3 bases: TGTGCCAGCAAAGGTGCGCAGGAGTACTTC. The encoded protein is CASKGAQEYF.

The chain carries TRBV9 and TRBJ2-5; 10 nucleotides line up with TRBD2. From germline, CDR1 is SGDLS and CDR2 YYNGEE. Trimming removed 7 bases from V and 11 bases from J; junction bases left unmatched: 11. This CDR3 contains 13 residues. In nucleotides, the CDR3 is TGTGCCAGCTCCGGACTAGCGGCCAATGAGCAGTACTTC. Encoded protein: CASSGLAANEQYF.

This clonotype has a handful of counts. The chain employs TRBV29-1 and TRBJ2-7, with 7 bases matching TRBD1. CDR1 SQVTM and CDR2 ANQGSEA come from the germline V gene. The junction had 6 bases not matched to a gene; V was cut back by 6 bases and J by 1 base. The CDR3 is 13 residues long. The CDR3 loop is CSVGQAGSYEQYF. In DNA, the CDR3 is TGCAGCGTCGGACAGGCCGGATCCTACGAGCAGTACTTC.

There are a few counts of this clonotype. The chain combines TRBV5-1 with TRBJ2-3, with 7 bases that match TRBD2. The CDR3 has 19 residues. Germline V gene sequence: CDR1 SGHRS, CDR2 YFSETQ. The V segment lost 4 bases and the J segment 1 base; nucleotides outside the gene matches: 18. CDR3 in amino acids: CASSPEALALPGGTDTQYF. CDR3 sequence (DNA): TGCGCCAGCAGCCCGGAGGCACTAGCGCTCCCTGGGGGCACAGATACGCAGTATTTT.

This clonotype was counted a few times. The chain joins TRBV29-1 to TRBJ2-1, with D perhaps matching TRBD2 (6 bases). The germline gives CDR1 SQVTM, CDR2 ANQGSEA. The CDR3 is 14 amino acids. Between the trimmed V and J ends, which lost 2 bases and 4 bases, there was a span of 12 bases. Here the CDR3 DNA reads TGCAGCGTTGAACTAGCGACAACTTACAATGAGCAGTTCTTC. Its translation: CSVELATTYNEQFF.

This clonotype was counted between two and nine times. In DNA form, the CDR3 reads TGTGCCACCAGCAGAGATGGGAGGGGTGAGCAGTTCTTC. Translated: CATSRDGRGEQFF. The V gene is TRBV15, the J gene TRBJ2-1; 7 bases map to TRBD2. V gave up 0 bases and J gave up 9 bases; unmatched junction bases: 2. The CDR3 covers 13 residues. Germline-derived CDR1 and CDR2 are LNHNV and YYDKDF (reference sequence).

This clonotype has just one count. The chain couples TRBV20-1 to TRBJ2-1; D unclear. The CDR3 contains 12 residues. V was trimmed by 1 base and J by 4 bases, leaving 5 bases between them. CDR1 is DFQATT, CDR2 SNEGSKA, per germline (reference sequence). CDR3 in DNA: TGCAGTGCTAGAGTCAGGTACAATGAGCAGTTCTTC. Amino acid sequence: CSARVRYNEQFF.

The V and J genes are TRBV4-3 and TRBJ1-4; D is unresolved. The V end lost 4 bases, the J end lost 7 bases, and 10 bases lay between the germline ends. Germline CDR1 and CDR2: LGHNA and YSLEER. There are 13 residues in the CDR3. In DNA, the CDR3 is TGCGCCAGCAGCCCGCGGTCAAGTGAAAAACTGTTTTTT. It codes for CASSPRSSEKLFF.

This clonotype was counted only a few times. The V and J genes are TRBV9 and TRBJ2-6, with 8 positions matching TRBD1. In germline, CDR1 is SGDLS, CDR2 YYNGEE. CDR3 size: 17 residues. The J segment lost 2 bases and the V segment lost 4 bases, leaving 8 bases of the junction unmatched. The DNA of the CDR3 is TGTGCCAGCAGCCTCCGGACAGGGTCCCCTGGGGCCAACGTCCTGACTTTC. Translation: CASSLRTGSPGANVLTF.

Regarding this clonotype: This may arise from a read error, as a much more abundant clone is one base away. This sequence joins TRBV29-1 and TRBJ2-5, with 8 positions matching TRBD2. Germline values: CDR1 SQVTM, CDR2 ANQGSEA. CDR3 length: 13 amino acids. CDR3 loop: CTRLAGPRETQYF. The CDR3 DNA is TGCACCCGTCTAGCGGGCCCCAGAGAGACCCAGTACTTC.

This clonotype was picked up a small number of times. The chain uses TRBV28 and TRBJ2-1; tentative D call: TRBD2 (7 bases). Trimming cost V 8 bases and J 4 bases, with 12 bases left between them. The V gene's germline CDR1 is MDHEN and CDR2 SYDVKM. CDR3 length equals 13 residues. CDR3: CASRGGGYNEQFF. The CDR3 DNA is TGTGCCAGCCGGGGAGGGGGGTACAATGAGCAGTTCTTC.

The V gene is TRBV6-2 or TRBV6-3, the J gene TRBJ2-7, with TRBD2 identical over 10 bases. The DNA matches TRBJ2-5 better at its end, which makes the J call doubtful. There are 17 residues in the CDR3. The germline gives CDR1 MNHEY, CDR2 SVGEGT. The CDR3 sequence: CASSYSLSGRLEETQYF. CDR3 nucleotides: TGTGCCAGCAGTTACTCCCTTAGCGGGAGGCTAGAAGAGACCCAGTACTTC.

The rearrangement joins TRBV28 to TRBJ1-2, with 7 positions matching TRBD1. J gave up 8 bases and V 6 bases, and 6 bases lay outside the gene matches. The CDR3 has 12 amino acids. CDR1 is MDHEN and CDR2 is SYDVKM in the germline V gene. This CDR3 reads CASSVRGKGYTF. The CDR3 bases are TGTGCCAGCAGCGTCAGGGGGAAGGGCTACACCTTC.

A few counts support this clonotype. This chain links TRBV12-3 or TRBV12-4 with TRBJ2-7, with D possibly called TRBD1 or TRBD2 (5 bases each). The CDR3 totals 14 residues. V shed 5 bases and J shed 4 bases, with 15 bases lying between them. The chain's CDR3 is CASSPTGPRYEQYF. The DNA of the CDR3 is TGTGCCAGCAGTCCCACGGGGCCACGGTACGAGCAGTACTTC.

This clonotype was counted between two and nine times. This chain links TRBV6-1 with TRBJ2-7; TRBD2 aligns across 10 bases. With V trimmed by 2 bases and J by 3 bases, 4 bases remained unmatched. Germline V gene sequence: CDR1 MNHNS, CDR2 SASEGT. CDR3 size: 15 residues. The CDR3 region is CASSERTSGDYEQYF. In nucleotides, the CDR3 is TGTGCCAGCAGTGAACGGACTAGCGGCGACTACGAGCAGTACTTC.

The V call is TRBV3-1, the J call TRBJ2-5, with D maybe TRBD2 (5 bases). The CDR3 is made up of 16 amino acids. With 0 bases removed from V and 4 bases from J, the gap between germline ends came to 15 bases. Germline V lookup: CDR1 LGHDT, CDR2 YNNKEL (reference sequence). CDR3 nucleotide sequence: TGTGCCAGCAGCCAAGATAGAGCTAGCTCTACAGAGACCCAGTACTTC. Its protein product is CASSQDRASSTETQYF.

This clonotype was observed a few times. This chain links TRBV5-1 with TRBJ2-1, with D tentatively TRBD1 (6 bases). Germline V lookup: CDR1 SGHRS, CDR2 YFSETQ. The CDR3 covers 15 residues. Trimming stripped 3 bases from V and 0 bases from J, with 10 bases between. CDR3 DNA sequence: TGCGCCAGCAGCTCTAGGACAGACTCCTACAATGAGCAGTTCTTC. Amino acids: CASSSRTDSYNEQFF.

The rearrangement uses TRBV7-3 and TRBJ2-4; D is uncertain. The DNA end lines up better with TRBJ2-7; the J call may be wrong. Germline V gene data show CDR1 as SGHTA and CDR2 as FQGTGA. The CDR3 has 15 amino acids. CDR3 region: CASSRAHGAPYEQYF. CDR3 bases: TGTGCCAGCAGTCGCGCTCACGGCGCACCTTACGAGCAGTACTTC.